These T cell receptor beta chains were read from a single sample in a study of PD-1 blockade in classical Hodgkin lymphoma. Some clones are missing from TCRdb's copy, which holds only in-frame ones; the method was immunoSEQ multiplex PCR. The sample includes over 50,000 clones, about 85% of them seen just once. Material: peripheral blood mononuclear cells (PBMCs), obtained before the fourth cycle of nivolumab. Receptors were obtained from a human donor with classical Hodgkin lymphoma. Both conserved end residues are part of each CDR3. D genes are given only for firm matches.

D gene,V gene,J gene,CDR3 protein
.,TRBV7-9,TRBJ1-2,CASSLAAGEGDGYTF
.,TRBV5-1,TRBJ2-3,CASGGDSSTDTQYF
TRBD1,TRBV7-9,TRBJ1-2,CASSPGGLIGYTF
.,TRBV9,TRBJ2-1,CASSVEAAYYNEQFF
.,TRBV6-6,TRBJ1-1,CASGNLLMNTEAFF
.,TRBV5-1,TRBJ1-4,CASSPEAATNEKLFF
.,TRBV5-1,TRBJ1-1,CASSLEWVGGTTEAFF
.,TRBV12-5,TRBJ1-1,CASSRGTEAFF
.,TRBV2,TRBJ2-2,CASMGTNTGELFF
TRBD1,TRBV7-9,TRBJ2-7,CASSSRTGTYEQYF
TRBD2,TRBV5-1,TRBJ2-3,CASSPYGGGPSTDTQYF
.,TRBV27,TRBJ1-6,CASSLVRPSSYNSPLHF
.,TRBV27,TRBJ2-1,CASGLGYRLYNEQFF
.,TRBV2,TRBJ2-2,CASSVDRDFGELFF